This T cell receptor beta chain was captured in a study of OX40 agonist ivuxolimab in advanced cancers. Study outcomes and limitations: There was clonal expansion of CD4+ and CD8+ blood T cells by week 6 at 0.1 to 3.0 mg/kg. Among the nonresponders, some also had low normalized T-cell clonal expansion. On average, CD8+ T cells had more expanded clones than CD4+.

CDR3 length equals 11 residues. A note on this clone: Its antigen is unidentified.

Autoimmune disease history or systemic immunosuppression meant exclusion. Some clones are missing from TCRdb's copy, which holds only in-frame ones; the method was immunoSEQ multiplex PCR. The sample holds about 81,000 clones, 88% seen once. This TCR was sampled from an adult with an advanced solid tumor such as melanoma, head and neck, liver or kidney cancer. The starting material was CD4+ or CD8+ T cells sorted from blood, obtained in a trial of the OX40 agonist ivuxolimab. The chain recombines TRBV12-2 with TRBJ1-1. TRBV12-2 is flagged as a pseudogene. The CDR3 loop is CASRLMEEAFF. CDR3 nucleotide sequence: TGTGCAAGTCGCTTAATGGAAGAAGCTTTCTTT.